Here is one T cell receptor (beta chain) with its context. At least ten counts were recorded for this clonotype. Its recognized antigen is unknown. It has no much larger one-base neighbor in the sample; base qualities were not kept. Interpreted using the paper, the time point label stands for: newly diagnosed GD, antithyroid drugs for less than 3 months. RNA was extracted from PBMCs in TRIzol for both TCR sequencing and RNA sequencing. The diagnosis of Graves' disease followed American Thyroid Association guidelines. The patients came from an endocrinology department in Xi'an, China. Each patient gave about 9.1 milliliters of peripheral blood, collected in an EDTA anticoagulant tube. Ficoll Paque Plus density gradient separation was used to isolate PBMCs, and no additional T cell sorting was done. An Agilent 2100 Bioanalyzer and agarose gel were used to check RNA quality, and a NanoDrop 2000 was used to measure RNA concentration.

To prepare the library, multiplex PCR was applied. The sequencing machine was an Illumina HiSeq 4000. CDR3 regions were amplified by Arm-PCR with iRepertoire HTBI primers to construct TCR beta libraries. Gel purification was performed on PCR products prior to sequencing. The paper's processing steps were these. A total of 62 TRBV and 14 TRBJ segments were identified across samples and were used for gene usage analysis of CDR3 amino acid clonotypes. Filtered high-quality paired reads were merged into contigs using COPE and FqMerger. BLAST was used to align contigs to the IMGT TRBV, TRBD and TRBJ reference genes, and CDR3 was defined following IMGT. Any clonotype with a frequency above 0.1% was counted as a highly expanded clone. Shannon entropy was used to measure repertoire diversity, and the Gini coefficient was used to measure V-J evenness. Clonotypes shared by more than one individual were considered public. Using fastp trimming at Q25 and MiXCR clonotype assembly, TCRdb reanalyzed the public sequencing data and kept in-frame beta chains. For every CDR3 protein sequence, its rows merge into one entry that carries the most common genes and DNA. The V and J calls reflect TCRdb's pipeline rather than the authors' work. This sample is represented by about 450,000 distinct CDR3 sequences; around 17% of them were singletons. Clones ranked in the top ten supply around a tenth of the sample.

CDR1 and CDR2, looked up from the germline V gene, are SGHAT and FQNNGV. The CDR3, cysteine through phenylalanine, is 13 amino acids long. Left in the record is the CDR3 DNA by itself, 39 bases read in frame from the first base. V gives up 2 bases and J gives up 7 bases, and the segment between their germline ends measures 11 bases. This specimen comes from a study of regulatory T cells in long-lasting Graves disease (dated by TCRdb to about 2021). Background on the whole study: Antithyroid drugs had been taken for less than 3 months by newly diagnosed Graves' disease patients. TCR sequencing covered 13 persistent and some 20 newly diagnosed Graves' disease patients, some 33 samples in total. The study was registered as a clinical trial and conducted in China. Persistent Graves' disease patients were compared with newly diagnosed Graves' disease patients by peripheral blood TCR sequencing and RNA sequencing.

Summary of the overall study and its limitations: Sequencing and analysis were restricted to the TCR beta chain. Peripheral blood alone was examined, since thyroid tissue, which constituted the primary lesion, could not be accessed. Preferential use of TRBV28, TRBJ1-2 and TRBJ2-5 was observed in persistent disease, whereas TRBV20-1 and TRBJ2-1 were favored in newly diagnosed disease. A larger number of public clonotypes was shared among persistent patients (approximately 2,500) than among newly diagnosed patients (about 990). Persistent Graves' disease patients showed lower TCR Shannon entropy and fewer highly expanded clones than newly diagnosed patients, suggesting clonal expansion. The authors acknowledged the small sample size as a limitation that may reduce accuracy.

These data are also associated with another study on T cells in Graves' hyperthyroidism and ophthalmopathy. The second study, in turn, reports: Stable Graves' hyperthyroidism was defined as the absence of progression to ophthalmopathy over 18 months of follow-up. Hyperthyroidism patients were newly diagnosed, with disease duration under 2 months, and aged 18 to 65 years. The study excluded patients with uncontrolled infections, other autoimmune diseases, pregnancy or lactation. Clinical symptoms, serum thyroxine and TRAb, thyroid ultrasound, and orbital computed tomography formed the basis for the diagnoses. For the first round of RT-PCR on the TCR CDR3, the HTBI primer set was used together with the Qiagen OneStep RT-PCR kit. Blood samples also contained most of the expanded thyroid clonotypes (frequency above 0.001), which suggests that blood repertoires may reflect thyroid immune responses. A model built on a 13 V-J signature distinguished ophthalmopathy from stable hyperthyroidism, reaching 87.88% sensitivity and approximately 81% specificity in cross-validation and 80%/75% in testing. In validation, the model predicted progression to ophthalmopathy with about 71% sensitivity and approximately 74% specificity, a median of roughly seven months before onset. TCR V-J signatures able to tell the groups apart were searched for in a discovery cohort of some 100 patients, of whom roughly 42 had Graves' ophthalmopathy and around 58 had stable Graves' hyperthyroidism. Prospective prediction of ophthalmopathy was tested in an independent validation cohort of 18 to 20 hyperthyroidism patients and around 16 patients who later progressed to ophthalmopathy. For training and testing, the roughly 100 patients in the discovery cohort were randomly divided in a 7:3 ratio. In about 6 Graves' hyperthyroidism patients, the study also compared T-cell repertoires from thyroid tissue with T-cell repertoires from blood. Once sampling was done, hyperthyroidism patients were given methimazole at a starting dose of 30 mg daily, whereas ophthalmopathy patients were given high-dose intravenous methylprednisolone. A second multiplex PCR round built the libraries, followed by size selection and purification. Sequencing of the libraries was done on an Illumina HiSeq2000 using paired-end 100 bp reads. Raw data were processed with SOAPnuke, discarding reads with adapters, uncalled bases, mean Phred below 15, or no exact constant-primer or identifier match. High-quality paired reads were merged with COPE v1.2.5, and unique nucleotide sequences were defined as clonotypes. MiTCR v1.1 was used to align the clonotypes against IMGT TRBV, TRBD and TRBJ reference segments. The analysis was restricted to V-J combinations with a frequency above 0.0001, which together covered 99% to 99.2% of the repertoires. The TCS score was defined as the ratio of F50 (clonal expansion) to E x V (chaos), calculated using BLOSUM62-based TCRdist between CDR3 peptides within each V-J. Welch's t-statistics and random forest reduced fewer than 600 V-J features to 10 to 15, which were used in a naive Bayes classifier (R e1071). No statistical method was used to set the sample size in advance, and investigators knew the group allocation. According to the paper, TCR Vbeta CDR3 sequencing was carried out on approximately 140 peripheral blood samples, which came from about 45 ophthalmopathy, under 85 hyperthyroidism and about 17 progressor patients.

The sequence came from a woman between 25 and 40 years old with Graves disease. Donor details come from another sample of the same person, matched by shared clones. The specimen was peripheral blood mononuclear cells (PBMCs), collected at new diagnosis, from a patient treated with antithyroid drugs. The chain was built from TRBV11-2 and TRBJ1-1; the D gene is unclear. CDR3 reads: CASSLIQSYEAFF. Read as DNA, the sequence is TGTGCCAGCAGCTTAATTCAGTCCTATGAAGCTTTCTTT.